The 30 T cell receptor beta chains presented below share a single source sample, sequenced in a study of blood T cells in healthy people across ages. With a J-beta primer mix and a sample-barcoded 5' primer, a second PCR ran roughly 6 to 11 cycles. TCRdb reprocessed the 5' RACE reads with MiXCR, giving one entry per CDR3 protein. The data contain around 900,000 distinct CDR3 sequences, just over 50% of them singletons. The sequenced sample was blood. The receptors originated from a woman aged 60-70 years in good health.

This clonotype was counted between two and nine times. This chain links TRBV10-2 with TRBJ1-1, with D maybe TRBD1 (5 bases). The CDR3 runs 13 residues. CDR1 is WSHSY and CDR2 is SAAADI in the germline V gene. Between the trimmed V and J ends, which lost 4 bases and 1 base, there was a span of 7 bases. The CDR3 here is CASSGQRNTEAFF. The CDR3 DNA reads TGCGCCAGCAGTGGACAGCGGAACACTGAAGCTTTCTTT.

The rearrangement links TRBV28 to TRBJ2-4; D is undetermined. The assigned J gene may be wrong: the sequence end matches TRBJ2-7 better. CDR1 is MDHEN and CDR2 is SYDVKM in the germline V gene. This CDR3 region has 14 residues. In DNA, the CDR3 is TGTGCCAGCAGTTTATTCCGCAGTCCCTACGAGCAGTACTTC. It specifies CASSLFRSPYEQYF.

The CDR3: CSARDWAVDEQYF. In nucleotides, the CDR3 is TGCAGTGCTAGAGATTGGGCCGTTGACGAGCAGTACTTC. The chain combines TRBV20-1 with TRBJ2-7; D uncertain. Trimming took 0 bases from V and 5 from J, leaving 11 bases between them. From germline, CDR1 is DFQATT and CDR2 SNEGSKA (reference sequence). The CDR3 runs 13 residues.

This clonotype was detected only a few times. CDR3 DNA sequence: TGTGCCAGCAGTTATACCAGTATTAAGGAGACCCAGTACTTC. It encodes CASSYTSIKETQYF. This sequence joins TRBV12-3 or TRBV12-4 and TRBJ2-5; D uncertain. This CDR3 contains 14 residues. The V and J ends lost 4 bases and 5 bases respectively, with 14 bases between them.

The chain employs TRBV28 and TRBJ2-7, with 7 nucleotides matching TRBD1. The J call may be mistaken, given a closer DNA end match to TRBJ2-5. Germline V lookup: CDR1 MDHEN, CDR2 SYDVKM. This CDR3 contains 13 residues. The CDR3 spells CASSFTGVETQYF. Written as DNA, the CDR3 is TGTGCCAGCAGTTTTACAGGGGTGGAGACCCAGTACTTC.

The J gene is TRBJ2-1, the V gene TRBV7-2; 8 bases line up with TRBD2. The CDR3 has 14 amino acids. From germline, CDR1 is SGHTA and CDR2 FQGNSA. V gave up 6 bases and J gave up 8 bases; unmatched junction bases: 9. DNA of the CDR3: TGTGCCAGCAGGAGGACGAGCGGGAGCTATGAGCAGTTCTTC. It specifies CASRRTSGSYEQFF.

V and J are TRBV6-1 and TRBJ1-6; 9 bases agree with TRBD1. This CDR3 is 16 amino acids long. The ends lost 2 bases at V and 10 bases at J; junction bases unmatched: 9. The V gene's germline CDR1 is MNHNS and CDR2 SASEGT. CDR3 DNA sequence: TGTGCCAGCAGTGAAAGGTCTCCGGGACAGGGATCACCCCTCCACTTT. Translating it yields CASSERSPGQGSPLHF.

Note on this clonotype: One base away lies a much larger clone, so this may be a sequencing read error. CDR3 coding DNA: TGTGCCAGCAGCGGAAACACAGATGCGCAGTATTTT. Translated: CASSGNTDAQYF. The chain has TRBV11-3 and TRBJ2-3; D remains ambiguous. CDR3 length: 12 residues. Germline values: CDR1 SGHNT, CDR2 YENEEA. Using reference TRBV11-3 and TRBJ2-3 for the parts outside the CDR3, the full variable domain is EAGVVQSPRYKIIEKKQPVAFWCNPISGHNTLYWYLQNLGQGPELLIRYENEEAVDDSQLPKDRFSAERLKGVDSTLKIQPAELGDSAVYLCASSGNTDAQYFGPGTRLTVL.

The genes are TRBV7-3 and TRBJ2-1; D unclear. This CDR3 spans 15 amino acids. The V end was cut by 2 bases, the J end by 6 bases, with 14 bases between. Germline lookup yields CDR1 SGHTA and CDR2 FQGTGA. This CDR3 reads CASSLFSGASNEQFF. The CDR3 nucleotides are TGTGCCAGCAGCTTATTCTCCGGAGCCTCCAATGAGCAGTTCTTC.

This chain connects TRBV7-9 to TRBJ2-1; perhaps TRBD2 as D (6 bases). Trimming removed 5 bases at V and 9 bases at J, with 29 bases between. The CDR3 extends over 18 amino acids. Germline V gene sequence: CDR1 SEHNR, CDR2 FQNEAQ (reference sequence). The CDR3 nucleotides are TGTGCCAGCAGCCTGGGGCGGGGACCGATGACGGCCCCATCTGAGCAGTTCTTC. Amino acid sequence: CASSLGRGPMTAPSEQFF.

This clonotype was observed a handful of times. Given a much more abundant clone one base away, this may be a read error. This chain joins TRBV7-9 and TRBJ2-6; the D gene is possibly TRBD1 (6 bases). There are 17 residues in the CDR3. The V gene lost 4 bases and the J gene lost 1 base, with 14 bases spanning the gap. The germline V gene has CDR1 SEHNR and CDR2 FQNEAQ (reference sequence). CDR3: CASSSGHAVSGANVLTF. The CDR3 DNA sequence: TGTGCCAGCAGCTCGGGACACGCGGTATCTGGGGCCAACGTCCTGACTTTC.

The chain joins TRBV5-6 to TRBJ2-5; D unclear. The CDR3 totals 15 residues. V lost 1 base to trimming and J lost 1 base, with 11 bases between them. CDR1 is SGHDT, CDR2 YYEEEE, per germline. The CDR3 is CASSLLLQIQETQYF. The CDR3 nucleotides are TGTGCCAGCAGCTTGCTACTGCAGATCCAAGAGACCCAGTACTTC. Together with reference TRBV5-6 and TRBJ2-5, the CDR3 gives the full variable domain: DAGVTQSPTHLIKTRGQQVTLRCSPKSGHDTVSWYQQALGQGPQFIFQYYEEEERQRGNFPDRFSGHQFPNYSSELNVNALLLGDSALYLCASSLLLQIQETQYFGPGTRLLVL.

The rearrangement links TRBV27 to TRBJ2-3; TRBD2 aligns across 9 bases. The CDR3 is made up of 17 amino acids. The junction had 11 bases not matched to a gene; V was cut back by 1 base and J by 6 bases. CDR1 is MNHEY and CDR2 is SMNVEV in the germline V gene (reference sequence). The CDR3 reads CASSLYLREGLLDTQYF. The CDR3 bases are TGTGCCAGCAGTTTATATTTGCGGGAGGGCCTTCTGGATACGCAGTATTTT.

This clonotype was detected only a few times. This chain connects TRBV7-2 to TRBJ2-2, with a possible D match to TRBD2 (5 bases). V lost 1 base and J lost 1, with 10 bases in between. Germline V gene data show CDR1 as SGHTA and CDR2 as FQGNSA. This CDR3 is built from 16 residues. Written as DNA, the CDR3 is TGTGCCAGCAGCTTAGTCCCTAGCTTGAACACCGGGGAGCTGTTTTTT. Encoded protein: CASSLVPSLNTGELFF.

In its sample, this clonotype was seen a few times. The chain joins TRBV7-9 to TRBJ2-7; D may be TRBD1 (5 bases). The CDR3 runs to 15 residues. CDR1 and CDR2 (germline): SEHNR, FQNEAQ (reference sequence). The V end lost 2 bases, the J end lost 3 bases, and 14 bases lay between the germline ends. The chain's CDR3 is CASSLLSQGIYEQYF. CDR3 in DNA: TGTGCCAGCAGCTTACTCTCCCAGGGTATCTACGAGCAGTACTTC.

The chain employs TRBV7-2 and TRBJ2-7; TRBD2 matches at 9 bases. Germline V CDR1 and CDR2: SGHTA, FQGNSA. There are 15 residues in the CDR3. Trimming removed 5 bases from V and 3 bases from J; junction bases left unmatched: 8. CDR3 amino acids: CASSLGRTSVYEQYF. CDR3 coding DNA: TGTGCCAGCAGCCTGGGTCGGACTAGCGTCTACGAGCAGTACTTC.

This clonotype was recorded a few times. The chain's CDR3 is CASSLRTTRETQYF. The CDR3 nucleotides are TGTGCCAGCAGCTTAAGGACGACCCGAGAGACCCAGTACTTC. J is TRBJ2-5 and V is TRBV7-2; D is unclear. The V end was cut by 2 bases, the J end by 4 bases, with 11 bases between. There are 14 residues in the CDR3. Germline CDR1 reads SGHTA; CDR2 reads FQGNSA.

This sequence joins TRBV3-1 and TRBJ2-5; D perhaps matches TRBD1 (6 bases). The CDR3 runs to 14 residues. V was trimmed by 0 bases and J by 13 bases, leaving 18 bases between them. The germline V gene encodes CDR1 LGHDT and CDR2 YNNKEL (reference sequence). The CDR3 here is CASSQDRLQGDSYF. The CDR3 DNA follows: TGTGCCAGCAGCCAAGATCGATTACAGGGCGATTCGTACTTC.

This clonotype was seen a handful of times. For the CDR3, the DNA is TGCAGCCTTAGATGGGATCTAGATACGCAGTATTTT. As protein: CSLRWDLDTQYF. J is TRBJ2-3 and V is TRBV29-1; D unresolved. Germline values: CDR1 SQVTM, CDR2 ANQGSEA. The length of the CDR3 is 12 residues. Trimming removed 8 bases at V and 5 bases at J, with 14 bases between.

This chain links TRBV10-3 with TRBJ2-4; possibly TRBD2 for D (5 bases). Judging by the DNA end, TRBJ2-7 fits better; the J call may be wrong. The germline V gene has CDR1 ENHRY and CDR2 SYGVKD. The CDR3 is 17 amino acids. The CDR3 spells CAISESKAVGSSYEQYF. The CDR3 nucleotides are TGTGCCATCAGTGAGTCGAAAGCGGTAGGAAGCTCGTACGAGCAGTACTTC.

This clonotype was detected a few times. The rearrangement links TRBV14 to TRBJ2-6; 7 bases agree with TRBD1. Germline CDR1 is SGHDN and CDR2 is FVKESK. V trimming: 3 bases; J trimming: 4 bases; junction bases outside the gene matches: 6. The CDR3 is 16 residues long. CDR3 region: CASSHMGQSGANVLTF. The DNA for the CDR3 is TGTGCCAGCAGCCACATGGGACAGTCCGGGGCCAACGTCCTGACTTTC.

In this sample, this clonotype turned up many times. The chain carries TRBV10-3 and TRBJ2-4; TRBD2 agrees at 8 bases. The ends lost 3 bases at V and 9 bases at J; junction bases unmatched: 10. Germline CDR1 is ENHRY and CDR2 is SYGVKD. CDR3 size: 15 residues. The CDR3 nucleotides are TGTGCCATCAGTGACACGCCCCCTCGGGAGGGCATTCAGTACTTC. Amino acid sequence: CAISDTPPREGIQYF.

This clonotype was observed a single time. The CDR3 coding sequence is TGTGCCAGCAGCGTCCCCCGTAGCGGCAGCTCCTACAATGAGCAGTTCTTC. Amino acids: CASSVPRSGSSYNEQFF. The chain joins TRBV7-9 to TRBJ2-1; the D gene is possibly TRBD2 (6 bases). Germline assignment: CDR1 SEHNR and CDR2 FQNEAQ (reference sequence). V was trimmed by 5 bases and J by 0 bases, leaving 17 bases between them. This CDR3 region has 17 residues.

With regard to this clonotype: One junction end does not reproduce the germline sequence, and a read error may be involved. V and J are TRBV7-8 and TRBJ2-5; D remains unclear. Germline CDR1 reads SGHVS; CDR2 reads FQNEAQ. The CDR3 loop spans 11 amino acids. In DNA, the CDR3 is TGTGCCGGCAGCCACAAAGAGACCCAGTACTTC. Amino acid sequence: CAGSHKETQYF.

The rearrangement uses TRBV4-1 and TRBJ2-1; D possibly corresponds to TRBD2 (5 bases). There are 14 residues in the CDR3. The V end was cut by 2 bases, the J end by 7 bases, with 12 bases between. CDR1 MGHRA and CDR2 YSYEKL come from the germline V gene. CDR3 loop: CASSQPLGRNEQFF. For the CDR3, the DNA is TGCGCCAGCAGCCAACCACTAGGAAGGAATGAGCAGTTCTTC.

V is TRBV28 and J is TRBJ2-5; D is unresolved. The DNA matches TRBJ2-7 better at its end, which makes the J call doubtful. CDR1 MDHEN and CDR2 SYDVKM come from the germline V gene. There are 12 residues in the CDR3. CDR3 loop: CASSPHLYEQYF. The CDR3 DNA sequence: TGTGCCAGCAGTCCTCACCTCTACGAGCAGTACTTC.

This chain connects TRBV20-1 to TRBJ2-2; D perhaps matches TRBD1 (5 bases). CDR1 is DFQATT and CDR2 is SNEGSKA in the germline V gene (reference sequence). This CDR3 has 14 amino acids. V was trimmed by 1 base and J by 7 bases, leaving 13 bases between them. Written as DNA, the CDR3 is TGCAGTGCTAGAGCAGCAGGCAGGGACGGGGAGCTGTTTTTT. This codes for CSARAAGRDGELFF.

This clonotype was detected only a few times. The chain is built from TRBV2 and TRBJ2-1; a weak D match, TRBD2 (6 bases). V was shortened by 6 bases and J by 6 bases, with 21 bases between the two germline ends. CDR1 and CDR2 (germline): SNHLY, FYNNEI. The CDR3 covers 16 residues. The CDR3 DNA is TGTGCCAGCAGCCTGCTCCGGGACTCCGGTGTCAATGAGCAGTTCTTC. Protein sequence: CASSLLRDSGVNEQFF.

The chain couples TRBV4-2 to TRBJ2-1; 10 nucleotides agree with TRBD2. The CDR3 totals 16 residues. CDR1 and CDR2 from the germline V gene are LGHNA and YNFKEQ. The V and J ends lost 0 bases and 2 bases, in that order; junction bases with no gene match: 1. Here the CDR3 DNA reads TGTGCCAGCAGCCAAGATCTAGCGGGAGCCTACAATGAGCAGTTCTTC. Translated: CASSQDLAGAYNEQFF.

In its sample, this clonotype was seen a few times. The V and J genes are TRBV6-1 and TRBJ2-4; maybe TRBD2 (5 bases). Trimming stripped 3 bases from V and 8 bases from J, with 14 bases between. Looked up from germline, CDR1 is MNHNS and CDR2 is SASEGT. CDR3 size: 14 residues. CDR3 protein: CASSDAGVGDIQYF. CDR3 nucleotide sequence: TGTGCCAGCAGTGATGCTGGGGTCGGGGACATTCAGTACTTC.